This T cell receptor beta chain was identified in a study of blood T cell repertoires in COVID-19. Study information: From the United States, Italy and Spain came samples of acute and convalescent COVID-19.

Generated by immunoSEQ multiplex PCR, the TCRdb table keeps only in-frame clones and is missing some. The table records some 94,000 clones, around 88% of them present only once. The length of the CDR3 is 15 residues. The germline gives CDR1 MNHEY, CDR2 SVGAGI. V dropped 6 bases and J dropped 0; count of bases not matched to a gene: 7. Followed longitudinally, the Seattle patients had been enrolled during active infection. The chain uses TRBV6-5 and TRBJ1-2, with 7 bases fitting TRBD1. This TCR came from a woman aged 60-70 years with COVID-19, enrolled during active disease. What was sequenced was peripheral blood. As DNA, the CDR3 is TGTGCCAGCAGCCCGATGACAGGGACTAACTATGGCTACACCTTC. It encodes CASSPMTGTNYGYTF.